This paragraph covers one T cell receptor beta chain sequence. Libraries were prepared by immunoSEQ multiplex PCR; TCRdb keeps only in-frame clonotypes and omits some of them. The table lists about 960,000 clones, roughly 72% of them singletons. This specimen belongs to a study of shared clonotypes between healthy human individuals. V lost 1 base and J lost 3; bases outside the gene matches: 6. CDR1 SEHNR and CDR2 FQNEAQ come from the germline V gene (reference sequence). The CDR3 is 16 residues long. Specimen: memory CD4+ T cells sorted from blood. The subset denotes: CD45RA-negative fraction. This chain connects TRBV7-9 to TRBJ1-1, with TRBD1 matching over 9 bases. The sequence was obtained from a man aged 18 to 29 in good health. The CDR3 loop reads CASSLVGQGKDTEAFF. For the CDR3, the DNA is TGTGCCAGCAGCTTAGTGGGACAGGGAAAGGACACTGAAGCTTTCTTT. The full variable domain, in which reference TRBV7-9 and TRBJ1-1 provide the parts outside the CDR3, is DTGVSQNPRHKITKRGQNVTFRCDPISEHNRLYWYRQTLGQGPEFLTYFQNEAQLEKSRLLSDRFSAERPKGSFSTLEIQRTEQGDSAMYLCASSLVGQGKDTEAFFGQGTRLTVV.